Below are 31 T cell receptor beta chains sequenced from a single sample in a study of blood T cells in healthy people across ages. Combining a sample-barcoded 5' primer with a J-beta primer mix, a second PCR ran for about 7 to 11 cycles. TCRdb re-derived calls from the 5' RACE reads in MiXCR, one entry per CDR3 protein. The data contain approximately 1.5 million distinct CDR3 sequences, around 36% of them seen just once; the ten biggest clones take up roughly 10%. The sequencing input was blood. The origin of the receptors is a young woman in good health.

The rearrangement joins TRBV20-1 to TRBJ1-1, with a tentative D call TRBD1 (6 bases). Germline loops: CDR1 DFQATT, CDR2 SNEGSKA (reference sequence). V lost 5 bases and J lost 7, with 14 bases in between. The CDR3 length is 12 residues. The CDR3 sequence is CSASRGLDEAFF. CDR3 DNA: TGCAGTGCTTCGCGGGGGCTAGATGAAGCTTTCTTT.

This chain connects TRBV5-5 to TRBJ2-7, with D possibly matching TRBD1 (6 bases). Trimming pared 2 bases from V and 7 bases from J, leaving 16 bases between. CDR1 and CDR2 from the germline V gene are SGHKS and YYEKEE (reference sequence). The CDR3 sequence is 14 residues long. The CDR3 loop is CASSLQGIYNEQYF. The DNA of the CDR3 is TGTGCCAGCAGCTTACAGGGTATCTACAATGAGCAGTACTTC.

The chain is built from TRBV28 and TRBJ2-3, with D unresolved. CDR1 and CDR2 (germline): MDHEN, SYDVKM. Trimming left V 3 bases short and J 2 bases short, with 9 bases between. This CDR3 spans 14 amino acids. The CDR3: CASSFRLFTDTQYF. The CDR3 nucleotides read TGTGCCAGCAGTTTCCGTCTGTTCACAGATACGCAGTATTTT.

The V call is TRBV18, the J call TRBJ1-1, with a weak D call TRBD1 (5 bases). The CDR3 sequence is 15 residues long. The V end was cut by 3 bases, the J end by 6 bases, with 17 bases between. The germline CDR1 and CDR2 sequences are KGHSH and LQKENI. In nucleotides, the CDR3 is TGTGCCAGCTCACCTACCCGTGGGACCCACCCTGAAGCTTTCTTT. Encoded protein: CASSPTRGTHPEAFF. Using reference TRBV18 and TRBJ1-1 for the parts outside the CDR3, the full variable domain is NAGVMQNPRHLVRRRGQEARLRCSPMKGHSHVYWYRQLPEEGLKFMVYLQKENIIDESGMPKERFSAEFPKEGPSILRIQQVVRGDSAAYFCASSPTRGTHPEAFFGQGTRLTVV.

This clonotype came up many times. The CDR3: CASSLVVDYEQYF. The CDR3 coding sequence is TGCGCCAGCAGCTTGGTGGTTGACTACGAGCAGTACTTC. This chain uses TRBV5-1 with TRBJ2-7; no clear D gene. The germline gives CDR1 SGHRS, CDR2 YFSETQ. This CDR3 region has 13 residues. The V end lost 0 bases, the J end lost 3 bases, and 7 bases lay between the germline ends.

With regard to this clonotype: This may be a read error: a much more frequent sequence differs by one nucleotide. CDR3 in amino acids: CSVDRLTGTSPDTQYF. CDR3 nucleotides: TGCAGCGTTGACAGGTTAACGGGAACCTCCCCAGATACGCAGTATTTT. The gene calls are TRBV29-1 and TRBJ2-3, with D possibly TRBD2 on 5 matching bases. Trimming pared 3 bases from V and 4 bases from J, leaving 20 bases between. The CDR3 is made up of 16 amino acids. In germline, CDR1 is SQVTM, CDR2 ANQGSEA.

This clonotype came up a few times. The V gene is TRBV10-3, the J gene TRBJ2-6; D uncertain. V lost 4 bases and J lost 0, with 13 bases in between. The CDR3 spans 17 residues. Germline lookup yields CDR1 ENHRY and CDR2 SYGVKD. CDR3 DNA: TGTGCCATCAGTGCCAGTAGTTCCCTCTCTGGGGCCAACGTCCTGACTTTC. This encodes CAISASSSLSGANVLTF.

The chain has TRBV12-3 or TRBV12-4 and TRBJ2-3, with D perhaps given as TRBD1 or TRBD2 (5 bases each). V lost 5 bases to trimming and J lost 4 bases, with 13 bases between them. This CDR3 is 14 amino acids long. The CDR3 DNA follows: TGTGCCAGCAGTGACCCTGGGGGATCAGATACGCAGTATTTT. It encodes CASSDPGGSDTQYF.

The V and J genes are TRBV20-1 and TRBJ2-2; D not resolved. The V end lost 7 bases, the J end lost 2 bases, and 11 bases lay between the germline ends. In germline, CDR1 is DFQATT, CDR2 SNEGSKA (reference sequence). The CDR3 loop spans 13 amino acids. The CDR3 nucleotides read TGCAGTGTCCTTGGATTTAACACCGGGGAGCTGTTTTTT. Amino acids: CSVLGFNTGELFF.

The rearrangement uses TRBV20-1 and TRBJ2-7; D call uncertain. V lost 8 bases to trimming and J lost 6 bases, with 20 bases between them. Looked up from germline, CDR1 is DFQATT and CDR2 is SNEGSKA (reference sequence). The CDR3 sequence is 13 residues long. The CDR3 nucleotides are TGCAGTCCACAACCCCCCACATTGGGCGAGCAGTACTTC. It codes for CSPQPPTLGEQYF.

There are a few counts of this clonotype. The genes are TRBV20-1 and TRBJ2-1, with TRBD2 matching 8 bases. From germline, CDR1 is DFQATT and CDR2 SNEGSKA (reference sequence). CDR3 size: 15 residues. The junction had 10 bases not matched to a gene; V was cut back by 5 bases and J by 4 bases. CDR3 amino acids: CSARRERGPYNEQFF. CDR3 in DNA: TGCAGTGCTCGCCGTGAGCGGGGGCCTTACAATGAGCAGTTCTTC.

The rearrangement uses TRBV5-6 and TRBJ2-1; 9 nucleotides line up with TRBD1. V gave up 4 bases and J gave up 2 bases; unmatched junction bases: 7. The CDR3 runs to 16 residues. CDR1 and CDR2 from the germline V gene are SGHDT and YYEEEE. The CDR3 region is CASSLPTGGAYNEQFF. The CDR3 nucleotides read TGTGCCAGCAGCCTTCCAACAGGGGGCGCCTACAATGAGCAGTTCTTC.

As to this clonotype: A much bigger clone sits one base away, suggesting this may be a read error. The chain links TRBV12-3 or TRBV12-4 to TRBJ2-1; D may match TRBD1 or TRBD2 (5 bases each). The CDR3 spans 14 residues. V was cut by 5 bases and J by 13 bases, with 21 bases left in between. For the CDR3, the DNA is TGTGCCAGCAGTCCAACGACCCGAGGGGAGACCCAGTTCTTC. Translation gives CASSPTTRGETQFF.

The chain has TRBV5-1 and TRBJ2-1; D is possibly TRBD2 (6 bases). Trimming shortened V by 2 bases and J by 2 bases, and 17 bases separated the two germline ends. The germline CDR1 and CDR2 sequences are SGHRS and YFSETQ. This CDR3 comprises 17 residues. CDR3 region: CASSFVGSGGAYNEQFF. CDR3 sequence (DNA): TGCGCCAGCAGCTTTGTAGGTAGCGGAGGCGCCTACAATGAGCAGTTCTTC.

This chain connects TRBV10-1 to TRBJ2-5; D is ambiguous. Deletions cut 9 bases from V and 1 base from J, with 12 bases between. The CDR3 length is 13 residues. Germline lookup yields CDR1 WNHNN and CDR2 SYGVQD (reference sequence). CDR3: CARQGRTQETQYF. The CDR3 region has the DNA TGCGCCAGACAAGGCAGAACCCAAGAGACCCAGTACTTC.

The chain uses TRBV5-6 and TRBJ1-4; no reliable D call. The ends were cut back, 2 bases at V and 3 bases at J, with 11 bases in the middle. Germline-derived CDR1 and CDR2 are SGHDT and YYEEEE. CDR3 length: 15 residues. The chain's CDR3 is CASSLQMAANEKLFF. The CDR3 nucleotides read TGTGCCAGCAGCTTACAAATGGCGGCTAATGAAAAACTGTTTTTT.

The chain has TRBV6-1 and TRBJ1-2; TRBD1 matches at 7 bases. Germline CDR1 MNHNS, CDR2 SASEGT. V trimming: 4 bases; J trimming: 5 bases; junction bases outside the gene matches: 7. This CDR3 has 14 amino acids. CDR3 DNA sequence: TGTGCCAGCAGTGTTACGACAGGGATATATGGCTACACCTTC. As protein: CASSVTTGIYGYTF.

The table lists this clonotype with a few counts. The J gene is TRBJ1-2, the V gene TRBV4-1; D might be TRBD1 (5 bases). Trimming shortened V by 0 bases and J by 4 bases, and 12 bases separated the two germline ends. The CDR3 contains 15 residues. Germline V gene data show CDR1 as MGHRA and CDR2 as YSYEKL. CDR3 amino acids: CASSQDGGRVYGYTF. In DNA form, the CDR3 reads TGCGCCAGCAGCCAAGATGGTGGCAGGGTCTATGGCTACACCTTC.

This clonotype has only a few counts. The CDR3 spells CSARDRGRGQVGNQPQHF. The CDR3 nucleotides read TGCAGTGCTAGAGATCGAGGCAGGGGGCAGGTTGGCAATCAGCCCCAGCATTTT. V and J are TRBV20-1 and TRBJ1-5, with TRBD1 matching over 8 bases. CDR3 length equals 18 residues. Germline V gene data show CDR1 as DFQATT and CDR2 as SNEGSKA (reference sequence). V trimming: 0 bases; J trimming: 2 bases; junction bases outside the gene matches: 12.

The rearrangement links TRBV14 to TRBJ2-1; D perhaps matches TRBD1 (6 bases). Germline CDR1 reads SGHDN; CDR2 reads FVKESK. The length of the CDR3 is 13 residues. V was clipped by 7 bases and J by 7 bases, with 14 bases between them. CDR3 protein: CASTRGLWNEQFF. Written as DNA, the CDR3 is TGTGCCAGCACCAGGGGCTTGTGGAATGAGCAGTTCTTC.

Remarks on this clonotype: The junction differs from germline at one of its ends, possibly a read error. J is TRBJ1-2 and V is TRBV12-3 or TRBV12-4, with 12 nucleotides matching TRBD1. This CDR3 contains 14 residues. CDR3 sequence: CAGSHRDRGQGYTF. CDR3 bases: TGTGCCGGCAGTCACCGGGACAGGGGGCAAGGCTACACCTTC.

V and J are TRBV2 and TRBJ1-6; D is undetermined. CDR1 and CDR2 (germline): SNHLY, FYNNEI. V was clipped by 4 bases and J by 5 bases, with 9 bases between them. The CDR3 spans 14 residues. The CDR3 coding sequence is TGTGCCAGCAGTGTGGGTGGGGATAATTCACCCCTCCACTTT. Translating gives CASSVGGDNSPLHF. The full variable domain, in which reference TRBV2 and TRBJ1-6 provide the parts outside the CDR3, is EPEVTQTPSHQVTQMGQEVILRCVPISNHLYFYWYRQILGQKVEFLVSFYNNEISEKSEIFDDQFSVERPDGSNFTLKIRSTKLEDSAMYFCASSVGGDNSPLHFGNGTRLTVT.

This clonotype turned up a few times. J is TRBJ2-3 and V is TRBV7-3; D may be TRBD2 (6 bases). Trimming left V 5 bases short and J 7 bases short, with 16 bases between. This CDR3 has 14 residues. Per germline, CDR1 SGHTA and CDR2 FQGTGA. CDR3 in amino acids: CASSRSGLINTQYF. The DNA of the CDR3 is TGTGCCAGCAGCCGTAGCGGCCTGATTAATACGCAGTATTTT.

This clonotype showed up many times. The V gene is TRBV6-1, the J gene TRBJ2-3, with no clear D. The CDR3 is 15 amino acids. Trimming took 2 bases from V and 8 from J, leaving 17 bases between them. CDR1 is MNHNS, CDR2 SASEGT, per germline. CDR3: CASSELRLPQSTQYF. The CDR3 bases are TGTGCCAGCAGTGAACTTAGACTCCCACAGAGTACGCAGTATTTT.

The table lists this clonotype with many counts. This chain connects TRBV3-1 to TRBJ1-2; no clear D. The germline V gene has CDR1 LGHDT and CDR2 YNNKEL (reference sequence). Between the trimmed V and J ends, which lost 4 bases and 5 bases, there was a span of 23 bases. The CDR3 sequence is 17 residues long. Here the CDR3 reads CASSPLVDRTSPYGYTF. The DNA for the CDR3 is TGTGCCAGCAGCCCCTTGGTGGACCGAACCTCTCCTTATGGCTACACCTTC.

This clonotype was counted at least ten times. This rearrangement joins TRBV29-1 to TRBJ2-3; D not resolved. Between the trimmed V and J ends, which lost 4 bases and 4 bases, there was a span of 12 bases. The CDR3 length is 13 residues. Germline V gene lookup returns CDR1 SQVTM and CDR2 ANQGSEA. The CDR3 loop is CSVVVVPPDTQYF. In DNA, the CDR3 is TGCAGCGTTGTGGTGGTCCCCCCAGATACGCAGTATTTT.

This clonotype was seen more than once but under ten times. V is TRBV20-1 and J is TRBJ2-1; 14 nucleotides match TRBD2. V shed 5 bases, J shed 1 base, and the junction held 7 bases outside the gene matches. In germline, CDR1 is DFQATT, CDR2 SNEGSKA (reference sequence). The length of the CDR3 is 17 residues. CDR3 bases: TGCAGTGCTGGGACTAGCGGGAGTCAAGGGTCCTACAATGAGCAGTTCTTC. This codes for CSAGTSGSQGSYNEQFF.

In this sample, this clonotype turned up a few times. V gene TRBV20-1 combines with J gene TRBJ1-3; 7 nucleotides line up with TRBD1. The CDR3 covers 13 residues. Germline CDR1 and CDR2: DFQATT and SNEGSKA (reference sequence). V gave up 4 bases and J gave up 4 bases; unmatched junction bases: 4. CDR3 region: CSATTGLGNTIYF. The CDR3 DNA follows: TGCAGTGCTACGACAGGGCTGGGAAACACCATATATTTT.

The rearrangement links TRBV2 to TRBJ2-1; 7 positions match TRBD2. This CDR3 region has 14 residues. V shed 6 bases, J shed 14 bases, and the junction held 16 bases outside the gene matches. In germline, CDR1 is SNHLY, CDR2 FYNNEI. The CDR3 DNA is TGTGCCAGCAGCCCTGAATCGATAGCGGGCGGGGAGTTCTTC. Amino acid sequence: CASSPESIAGGEFF.

This sequence joins TRBV12-3 or TRBV12-4 and TRBJ2-1; possible D gene TRBD2, 6 bases. The germline V and J ends were trimmed by 6 bases and 8 bases, with 17 bases remaining between them. The CDR3 loop spans 14 amino acids. CDR3 sequence: CASSPRLEGDEQFF. CDR3 bases: TGTGCCAGCAGCCCCCGACTAGAGGGCGATGAGCAGTTCTTC.

The rearrangement uses TRBV30 and TRBJ1-6; the D is unclear. V was clipped by 4 bases and J by 6 bases, with 10 bases between them. This CDR3 region has 13 residues. Germline lookup yields CDR1 GTSNPN and CDR2 SVGIG (reference sequence). CDR3 nucleotides: TGTGCCTGGACCCGGACTACTAATTCACCCCTCCACTTT. Its protein is CAWTRTTNSPLHF.